Included here is one T cell receptor (beta chain) sequence, with context. CDR3 length: 14 residues. The germline gives CDR1 SGHTA, CDR2 FQGNSA. V dropped 4 bases and J dropped 1; count of bases not matched to a gene: 4. The data stem from a study of blood T cell repertoires in COVID-19. Across the whole study: Material from acute and convalescent COVID-19 was sourced from the United States, Italy and Spain. Sources were T cells, B-cell-depleted T cells, or PBMCs; the material itself was cDNA or gDNA.

Source study methods: Reference gene primer amplification gave estimated nucleated cell counts. Profiling relied on immunoSEQ multiplex PCR, and the TCRdb table lists in-frame clones only, not all of them. For V, J and clone size, that table is used; D and trimming come from the DNA. The sample includes 130,000 or so clones, more than 70% seen only once; the top ten take roughly 8.6%. V is TRBV7-2 and J is TRBJ2-7, with TRBD1 matching 7 bases. The origin of this receptor is a human donor in a cohort sampled during active COVID-19. The material sequenced was peripheral blood. CDR3 sequence: CASSYPGQSYEQYF. The CDR3 region has the DNA TGTGCCAGCAGCTATCCGGGACAGTCCTACGAGCAGTACTTC.